This T cell receptor beta chain was captured in a study of immune evolution from preneoplasia to lung adenocarcinoma. Study-wide points: Highest clonality occurred in KRAS-mutant, not EGFR-mutant or double wild-type, nodules.

Patient tissue came from resections in Japan or China, 2014–2017. Method: immunoSEQ multiplex PCR; TCRdb's copy keeps in-frame clones and lacks some. The repertoire holds about 5,000 clones, with approximately 82% as singletons. The V segment lost 0 bases and the J segment 5 bases; nucleotides outside the gene matches: 3. CDR1 and CDR2 from the germline V gene are SGHNT and YYREEE (reference sequence). CDR3 size: 14 residues. With regard to this clone: Its antigen remains unidentified.

Material: FFPE minimally invasive lung adenocarcinoma tissue. The receptor comes from a person aged 55-80 years with lung adenocarcinoma. The chain has TRBV5-4 and TRBJ1-1, with 8 bases matching TRBD1. This CDR3 is CASSLGTGKTEAFF. As DNA, the CDR3 is TGTGCCAGCAGCTTGGGGACAGGGAAAACTGAAGCTTTCTTT.